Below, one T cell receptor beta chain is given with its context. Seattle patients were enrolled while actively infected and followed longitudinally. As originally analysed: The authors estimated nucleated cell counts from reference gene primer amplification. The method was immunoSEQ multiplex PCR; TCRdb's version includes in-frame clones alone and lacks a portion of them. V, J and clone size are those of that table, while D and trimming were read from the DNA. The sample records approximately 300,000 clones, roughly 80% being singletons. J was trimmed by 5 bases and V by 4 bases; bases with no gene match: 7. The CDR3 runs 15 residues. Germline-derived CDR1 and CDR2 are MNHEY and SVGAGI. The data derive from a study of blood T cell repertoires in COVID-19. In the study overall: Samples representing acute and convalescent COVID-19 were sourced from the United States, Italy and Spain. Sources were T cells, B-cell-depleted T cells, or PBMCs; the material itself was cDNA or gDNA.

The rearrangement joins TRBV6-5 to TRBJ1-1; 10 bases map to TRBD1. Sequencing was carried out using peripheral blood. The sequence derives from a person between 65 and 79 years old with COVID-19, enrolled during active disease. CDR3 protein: CASSLRQGANTEAFF. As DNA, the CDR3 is TGTGCCAGCAGTTTACGACAGGGGGCGAATACTGAAGCTTTCTTT.